The 7 T cell receptor beta chains below were found in one sample sequenced in a study of cytomegalovirus exposure and HLA in healthy donors. With 60 Vbeta and 13 Jbeta primers, the PCR was carried out. Method: immunoSEQ multiplex PCR; TCRdb's copy keeps in-frame clones and lacks some. Here the sample spans 150,000 to 200,000 clones, around 80% being singletons. Sequencing was carried out using PBMCs. Receptor source: a young woman in good health and CMV-seropositive.

The rearrangement uses TRBV5-5 and TRBJ1-5; 9 nucleotides align to TRBD1. The V and J ends lost 4 bases and 1 base, in that order; junction bases with no gene match: 9. The CDR3 consists of 17 residues. Germline loops: CDR1 SGHKS, CDR2 YYEKEE (reference sequence). The CDR3 DNA reads as TGTGCCAGCAGCCCCCGGGACAGGGTGACAAGCAATCAGCCCCAGCATTTT. Its translation: CASSPRDRVTSNQPQHF. The full variable domain, its missing parts supplied by reference TRBV5-5 and TRBJ1-5, is DAGVTQSPTHLIKTRGQQVTLRCSPISGHKSVSWYQQVLGQGPQFIFQYYEKEERGRGNFPDRFSARQFPNYSSELNVNALLLGDSALYLCASSPRDRVTSNQPQHFGDGTRLSIL.

V and J are TRBV18 and TRBJ1-2; D might be TRBD1 (6 bases). The CDR3 is made up of 15 amino acids. The ends were cut back, 6 bases at V and 2 bases at J, with 16 bases in the middle. CDR1 and CDR2 from the germline V gene are KGHSH and LQKENI. The CDR3 protein is CASSGTNRENYGYTF. The DNA for the CDR3 is TGTGCCAGCTCGGGGACTAACAGGGAAAACTATGGCTACACCTTC.

The rearrangement joins TRBV10-3 to TRBJ2-7; the match to TRBD2 covers 10 bases. Unmatched junction bases numbered 8, after V lost 9 bases and J lost 0 bases. The CDR3 has 15 residues. In germline, CDR1 is ENHRY, CDR2 SYGVKD. CDR3 nucleotides: TGTGCCATTAGCTTAGCGGGGGGCTTCTCCTACGAGCAGTACTTC. Translating gives CAISLAGGFSYEQYF.

The DNA of the CDR3 is TGTGCCAGCAGTCGTACCTATCTGGACAGCTATAGCAATCAGCCCCAGCATTTT. Translating it yields CASSRTYLDSYSNQPQHF. The gene calls are TRBV27 and TRBJ1-5; TRBD1 is a possible D gene (6 bases). CDR1 and CDR2 from the germline V gene are MNHEY and SMNVEV (reference sequence). V was shortened by 5 bases and J by 0 bases, with 20 bases between the two germline ends. This CDR3 comprises 18 residues.

The rearrangement links TRBV5-1 to TRBJ2-5; no firm D call. CDR3 length: 14 residues. Looked up from germline, CDR1 is SGHRS and CDR2 is YFSETQ. Deletions cut 0 bases from V and 5 bases from J, with 11 bases between. The CDR3 sequence is CASSLETLGETQYF. CDR3 DNA: TGCGCCAGCAGCTTGGAGACACTTGGGGAGACCCAGTACTTC.

V is TRBV2 and J is TRBJ2-3, with 7 bases that match TRBD1. The ends lost 7 bases at V and 4 bases at J; junction bases unmatched: 5. The CDR3 has 13 amino acids. Per germline, CDR1 SNHLY and CDR2 FYNNEI. CDR3 residues: CASKTGSADTQYF. CDR3 sequence (DNA): TGTGCCAGCAAGACAGGGTCTGCAGATACGCAGTATTTT.

The chain employs TRBV5-1 and TRBJ2-5; 16 nucleotides match TRBD2. From germline, CDR1 is SGHRS and CDR2 YFSETQ. The V segment lost 3 bases and the J segment 5 bases; nucleotides outside the gene matches: 7. This CDR3 region has 17 residues. The CDR3 sequence: CASSWGLAGGIDETQYF. DNA of the CDR3: TGCGCCAGCAGCTGGGGACTAGCGGGGGGGATCGATGAGACCCAGTACTTC.